The 12 T cell receptor beta chains below come from one sample, sequenced in a study of control samples from healthy donors and cancer patients (dated by TCRdb to the early 2020s). Libraries came from the immunoSEQ multiplex PCR assay. TCRdb carries this immuneACCESS record with in-frame sequences only. Its versions omit some clonotypes, under half of them owing to an unresolved V gene in the studies checked, with the rest unexplained. Present in this sample are 150,000 to 160,000 clones, approximately 93% of which were seen just once. 5% to 6.5% of the sample belongs to the ten largest clones. The sequenced sample consisted of blood. These receptors all stem from a man aged 40-50 years in good health.

The CDR3 sequence is CASSEAQGGVAGYTF. The CDR3 DNA sequence: TGTGCCAGCAGTGAAGCGCAAGGCGGGGTGGCTGGCTACACCTTC. The chain employs TRBV6-1 and TRBJ1-2; no firm D call. The CDR3 is 15 amino acids. The germline V gene encodes CDR1 MNHNS and CDR2 SASEGT. V was pared by 0 bases and J by 7 bases, with 15 bases between.

The genes are TRBV7-2 and TRBJ1-2, with a weak D call TRBD1 (6 bases). The V gene lost 5 bases and the J gene lost 4 bases, with 17 bases spanning the gap. This CDR3 is built from 15 residues. The germline gives CDR1 SGHTA, CDR2 FQGNSA. This CDR3 is CASSRGGHGIYGYTF. The CDR3 DNA sequence: TGTGCCAGCAGCCGCGGGGGGCATGGTATCTATGGCTACACCTTC.

The chain employs TRBV28 and TRBJ2-7, with D unresolved. CDR1 is MDHEN and CDR2 is SYDVKM in the germline V gene. The V end was cut by 5 bases, the J end by 1 base, with 6 bases between. The CDR3 runs to 12 residues. CDR3 sequence reads: CASSTQSYEQYF. Here the CDR3 DNA reads TGTGCCAGCAGTACTCAGTCCTACGAGCAGTACTTC.

The chain combines TRBV5-5 with TRBJ2-1; 12 bases map to TRBD2. The CDR3 runs to 16 residues. Germline assignment: CDR1 SGHKS and CDR2 YYEKEE (reference sequence). Unmatched junction bases numbered 8, after V lost 0 bases and J lost 10 bases. The chain's CDR3 is CASSLVSSGGAQEQFF. CDR3 nucleotides: TGTGCCAGCAGCTTGGTATCTAGCGGGGGGGCGCAAGAGCAGTTCTTC.

This chain uses TRBV7-9 with TRBJ1-2; D remains unclear. Germline-derived CDR1 and CDR2 are SEHNR and FQNEAQ (reference sequence). The CDR3 consists of 12 residues. V lost 5 bases, J lost 4 bases, and 8 bases lay in between. The CDR3 DNA reads TGTGCCAGCAGCCCTAACAGCTATGGCTACACCTTC. As protein: CASSPNSYGYTF.

The chain couples TRBV7-8 to TRBJ2-3; D is possibly TRBD2 (7 bases). Germline CDR1 SGHVS, CDR2 FQNEAQ. There are 15 residues in the CDR3. V lost 0 bases, J lost 3 bases, and 10 bases lay in between. CDR3 loop: CASSLARGGTDTQYF. In DNA, the CDR3 is TGTGCCAGCAGCTTAGCGAGGGGGGGGACAGATACGCAGTATTTT.

V usage is TRBV28 and J usage is TRBJ1-6, with D possibly matching TRBD1 (5 bases). In germline, CDR1 is MDHEN, CDR2 SYDVKM. V lost 8 bases to trimming and J lost 0 bases, with 8 bases between them. CDR3 length: 14 residues. In nucleotides, the CDR3 is TGTGCCAGCTACCAGGGCTCCTATAATTCACCCCTCCACTTT. This gives the protein CASYQGSYNSPLHF.

This rearrangement joins TRBV6-5 to TRBJ1-2, with D unresolved. The ends were cut back, 6 bases at V and 0 bases at J, with 14 bases in the middle. This CDR3 has 15 amino acids. Per germline, CDR1 MNHEY and CDR2 SVGAGI. The CDR3 nucleotides read TGTGCCAGCAGCGATGGGCGGCCTCCTAACTATGGCTACACCTTC. Its protein product is CASSDGRPPNYGYTF.

The V call is TRBV5-5, the J call TRBJ2-5, with a possible D match to TRBD2 (5 bases). Trimming stripped 1 base from V and 5 bases from J, with 15 bases between. The CDR3 consists of 15 residues. CDR1 is SGHKS, CDR2 YYEKEE, per germline (reference sequence). CDR3 amino acids: CASSLRPTRGETQYF. CDR3 nucleotide sequence: TGTGCCAGCAGCTTGCGACCCACCCGAGGGGAGACCCAGTACTTC.

This sequence joins TRBV5-1 and TRBJ1-2; D is perhaps TRBD1 (6 bases). The CDR3 spans 14 residues. Germline assignment: CDR1 SGHRS and CDR2 YFSETQ. The V and J ends lost 3 bases and 7 bases respectively, with 16 bases between them. The CDR3 DNA is TGCGCCAGCAGCTCTGATGGGGGCTTGGGTGGCTACACCTTC. As protein: CASSSDGGLGGYTF.

The chain combines TRBV19 with TRBJ1-1, with TRBD1 matching over 8 bases. The CDR3 loop spans 15 amino acids. V gave up 4 bases and J gave up 1 base; unmatched junction bases: 5. Germline values: CDR1 LNHDA, CDR2 SQIVND (reference sequence). The CDR3, as DNA: TGTGCCAGTAGTAACCCGGGACAGGCGAACACTGAAGCTTTCTTT. It yields the protein CASSNPGQANTEAFF.

The chain has TRBV4-1 and TRBJ1-5, with a tentative D call TRBD1 (6 bases). The V and J ends lost 4 bases and 4 bases respectively, with 11 bases between them. Germline lookup yields CDR1 MGHRA and CDR2 YSYEKL. This CDR3 comprises 14 residues. The CDR3 DNA reads TGCGCCAGCAGCCCCCTAGGGGGGAATCAGCCCCAGCATTTT. The encoded protein is CASSPLGGNQPQHF.